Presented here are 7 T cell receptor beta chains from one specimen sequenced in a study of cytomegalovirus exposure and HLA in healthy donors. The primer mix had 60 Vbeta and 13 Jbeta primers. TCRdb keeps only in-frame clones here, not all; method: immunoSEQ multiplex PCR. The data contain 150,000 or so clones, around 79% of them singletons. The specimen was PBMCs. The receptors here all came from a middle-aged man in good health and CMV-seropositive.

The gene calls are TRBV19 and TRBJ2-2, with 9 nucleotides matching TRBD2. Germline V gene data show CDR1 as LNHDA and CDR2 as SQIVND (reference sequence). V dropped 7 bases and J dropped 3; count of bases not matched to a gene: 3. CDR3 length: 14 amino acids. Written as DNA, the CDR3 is TGTGCCAGTATAGCGGGAGTCTACACCGGGGAGCTGTTTTTT. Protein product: CASIAGVYTGELFF.

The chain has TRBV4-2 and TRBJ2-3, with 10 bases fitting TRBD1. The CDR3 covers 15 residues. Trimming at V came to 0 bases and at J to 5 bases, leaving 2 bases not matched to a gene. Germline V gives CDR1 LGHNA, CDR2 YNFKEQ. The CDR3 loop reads CASSQEDRGRDTQYF. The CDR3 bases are TGTGCCAGCAGCCAAGAGGACAGGGGGAGAGATACGCAGTATTTT.

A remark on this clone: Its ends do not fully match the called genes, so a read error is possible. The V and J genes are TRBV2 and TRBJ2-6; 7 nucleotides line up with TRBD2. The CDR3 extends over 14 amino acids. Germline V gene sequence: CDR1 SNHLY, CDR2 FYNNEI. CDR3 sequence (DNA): TGTGCCAGCGGGGCAGGGAGCGGGGCCAACGGCCTGACTTTC. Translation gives CASGAGSGANGLTF.

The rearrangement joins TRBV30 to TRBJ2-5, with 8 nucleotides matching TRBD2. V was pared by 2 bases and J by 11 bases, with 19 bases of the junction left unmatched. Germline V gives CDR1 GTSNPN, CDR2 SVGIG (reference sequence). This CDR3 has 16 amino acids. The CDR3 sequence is CAWSPRGGAGSPEQYF. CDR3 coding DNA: TGTGCCTGGAGTCCCCGGGGGGGAGCGGGTTCCCCGGAGCAGTACTTC. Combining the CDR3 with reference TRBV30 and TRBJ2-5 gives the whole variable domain SQTIHQWPATLVQPVGSPLSLECTVEGTSNPNLYWYRQAAGRGLQLLFYSVGIGQISSEVPQNLSASRPQDRQFILSSKKLLLSDSGFYLCAWSPRGGAGSPEQYFGPGTRLLVL.

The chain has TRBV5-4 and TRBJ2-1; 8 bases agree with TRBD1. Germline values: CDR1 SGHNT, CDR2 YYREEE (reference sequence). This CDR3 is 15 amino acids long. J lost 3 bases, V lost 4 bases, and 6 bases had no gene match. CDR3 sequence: CASSVQGAYYNEQFF. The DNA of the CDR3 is TGTGCCAGCAGCGTTCAGGGGGCCTACTACAATGAGCAGTTCTTC. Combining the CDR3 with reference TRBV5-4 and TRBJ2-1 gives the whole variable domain ETGVTQSPTHLIKTRGQQVTLRCSSQSGHNTVSWYQQALGQGPQFIFQYYREEENGRGNFPPRFSGLQFPNYSSELNVNALELDDSALYLCASSVQGAYYNEQFFGPGTRLTVL.

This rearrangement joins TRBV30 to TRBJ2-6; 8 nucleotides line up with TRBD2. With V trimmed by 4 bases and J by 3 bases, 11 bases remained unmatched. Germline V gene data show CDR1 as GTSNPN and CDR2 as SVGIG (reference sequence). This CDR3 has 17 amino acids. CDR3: CAWTNSGGAGGANVLTF. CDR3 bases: TGTGCCTGGACCAACTCCGGGGGGGCTGGTGGGGCCAACGTCCTGACTTTC.

CDR3 sequence reads: CASSNTGTGRETQYF. Here the CDR3 DNA reads TGCGCCAGCAGCAACACCGGGACAGGGCGGGAGACCCAGTACTTC. The V call is TRBV5-1, the J call TRBJ2-5; 9 bases align to TRBD1. V shed 4 bases and J 5 bases; nucleotides not matched to a gene: 9. The germline CDR1 and CDR2 sequences are SGHRS and YFSETQ. The CDR3 has 15 residues.